The clone carrying this TCR beta chain appeared once. What it binds is not known. CDR3 length: 16 amino acids. The data were obtained in a study of long-term antiretroviral therapy in people with HIV. Whole-study findings and limits: Dominating the repertoire at all time points were the clones that expanded before ART. The ART regimens used between the mid-2000s and the late 2010s may be less effective than current ones. Transplant donor controls retained higher diversity, though diversity increased after ART. Missing from the dataset were any data on ART adherence, viral resistance or therapy changes.

Runs used v3.0 of the immunoSEQ assay and were done at survey level. Generated by immunoSEQ multiplex PCR, the TCRdb table keeps only in-frame clones and is missing some. The sample lists 30,000 to 40,000 clones, 82% occurring once. This TCR came from a man aged 18-30 years with HIV. The input for sequencing was unsorted PBMCs, taken 0.3 years after starting antiretroviral therapy. This chain links TRBV21-1 with TRBJ1-5. TRBV21-1 is a pseudogene segment. The CDR3 sequence is CASSKLGPTGRQPQHF. CDR3 in DNA: TGTGCCAGCAGCAAACTGGGCCCAACAGGGAGGCAGCCCCAGCATTTT.